What follows are 2 T cell receptor beta chains derived from one specimen sequenced in a study of blood T cell repertoires in COVID-19. Repertoires were generated with immunoSEQ multiplex PCR, while TCRdb's copy carries only in-frame clones and drops some. Of 95,000 to 150,000 clones in the sample, 85% were seen once. The specimen sequenced was peripheral blood. The source is a woman of 80 years or more with acute or convalescent COVID-19.

CDR3 region: CASRGRGSYEQYV. In DNA, the CDR3 is TGTGCCAGCAGAGGTCGCGGCTCCTACGAGCAGTACGTC. The chain is built from TRBV28 and TRBJ2-7; D is unresolved. V lost 6 bases and J 0 bases, leaving 9 bases between the germline ends. Germline CDR1 MDHEN, CDR2 SYDVKM. The CDR3 totals 13 residues.

V gene TRBV7-9 combines with J gene TRBJ2-2; 7 bases agree with TRBD2. Germline loops: CDR1 SEHNR, CDR2 FQNEAQ (reference sequence). The CDR3 runs 15 residues. The V gene end was trimmed by 8 bases and the J gene end by 4 bases; junction bases not matched to a gene: 10. The CDR3 DNA reads TGTGCCAGCCTGGAAGCGGGGTTAGGCACCGGGGAGCTGTTTTTT. Its translation is CASLEAGLGTGELFF.